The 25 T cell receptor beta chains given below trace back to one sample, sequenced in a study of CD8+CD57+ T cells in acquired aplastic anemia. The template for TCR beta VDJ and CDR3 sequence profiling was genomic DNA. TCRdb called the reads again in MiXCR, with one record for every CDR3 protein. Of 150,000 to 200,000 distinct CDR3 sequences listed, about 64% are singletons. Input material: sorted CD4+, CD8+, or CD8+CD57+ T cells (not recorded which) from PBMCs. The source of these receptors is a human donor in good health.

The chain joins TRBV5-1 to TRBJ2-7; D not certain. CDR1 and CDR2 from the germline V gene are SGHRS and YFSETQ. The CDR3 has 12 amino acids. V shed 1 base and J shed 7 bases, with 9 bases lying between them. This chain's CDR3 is CASSLTGPEQYF. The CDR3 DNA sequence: TGCGCCAGCAGCTTGACGGGTCCGGAGCAGTACTTC.

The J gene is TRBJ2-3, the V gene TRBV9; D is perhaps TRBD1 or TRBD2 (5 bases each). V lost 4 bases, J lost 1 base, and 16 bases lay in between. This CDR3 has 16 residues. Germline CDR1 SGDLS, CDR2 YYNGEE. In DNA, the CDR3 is TGTGCCAGCAGCCAAGATCGGGGCCTAGGCACAGATACGCAGTATTTT. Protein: CASSQDRGLGTDTQYF.

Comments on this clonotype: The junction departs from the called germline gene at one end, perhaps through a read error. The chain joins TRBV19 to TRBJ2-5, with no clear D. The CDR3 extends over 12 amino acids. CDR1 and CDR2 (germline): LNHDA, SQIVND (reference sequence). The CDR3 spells CAGSRPRETQYF. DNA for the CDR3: TGTGCCGGTAGTAGGCCTAGGGAGACCCAGTACTTC.

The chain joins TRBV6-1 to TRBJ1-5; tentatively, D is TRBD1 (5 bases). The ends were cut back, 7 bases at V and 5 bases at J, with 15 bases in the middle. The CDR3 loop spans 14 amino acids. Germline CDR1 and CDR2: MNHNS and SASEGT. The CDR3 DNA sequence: TGTGCCAGCACCGGAAACAGGCCGTATCAGCCCCAGCATTTT. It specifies CASTGNRPYQPQHF.

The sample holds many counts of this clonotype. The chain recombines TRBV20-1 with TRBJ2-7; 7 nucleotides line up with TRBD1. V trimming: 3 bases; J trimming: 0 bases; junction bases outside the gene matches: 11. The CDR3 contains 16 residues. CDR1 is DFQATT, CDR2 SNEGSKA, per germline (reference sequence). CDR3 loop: CSARGTGAASSYEQYF. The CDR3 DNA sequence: TGCAGTGCTAGGGGTACAGGGGCCGCGAGCTCCTACGAGCAGTACTTC.

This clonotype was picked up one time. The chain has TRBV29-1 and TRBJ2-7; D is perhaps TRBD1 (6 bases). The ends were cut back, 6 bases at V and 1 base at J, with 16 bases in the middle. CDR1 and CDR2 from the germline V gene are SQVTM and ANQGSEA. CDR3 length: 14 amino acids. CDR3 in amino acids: CSVRQAPESYEQYF. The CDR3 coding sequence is TGCAGCGTACGACAGGCTCCCGAATCCTACGAGCAGTACTTC.

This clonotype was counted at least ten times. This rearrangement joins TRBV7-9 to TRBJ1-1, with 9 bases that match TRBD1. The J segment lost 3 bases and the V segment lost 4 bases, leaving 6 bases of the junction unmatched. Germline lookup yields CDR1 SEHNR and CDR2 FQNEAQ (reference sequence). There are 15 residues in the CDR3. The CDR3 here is CASSSGTGRDTEAFF. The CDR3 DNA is TGTGCCAGCAGCTCGGGGACAGGGAGGGACACTGAAGCTTTCTTT. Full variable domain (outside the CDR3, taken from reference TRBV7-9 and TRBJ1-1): DTGVSQNPRHKITKRGQNVTFRCDPISEHNRLYWYRQTLGQGPEFLTYFQNEAQLEKSRLLSDRFSAERPKGSFSTLEIQRTEQGDSAMYLCASSSGTGRDTEAFFGQGTRLTVV.

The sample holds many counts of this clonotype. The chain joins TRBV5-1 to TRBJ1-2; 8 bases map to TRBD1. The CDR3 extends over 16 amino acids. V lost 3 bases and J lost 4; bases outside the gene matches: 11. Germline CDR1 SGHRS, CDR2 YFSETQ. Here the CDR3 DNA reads TGCGCCAGCAGCTCTACGCCCTCTCAGGGGGCCTATGGCTACACCTTC. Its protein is CASSSTPSQGAYGYTF.

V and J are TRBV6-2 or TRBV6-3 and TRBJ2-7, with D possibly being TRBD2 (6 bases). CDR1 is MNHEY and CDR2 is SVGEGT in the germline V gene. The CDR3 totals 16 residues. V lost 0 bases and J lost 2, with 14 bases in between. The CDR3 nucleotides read TGTGCCAGCAGTTACTCGGGGCTAGCGCGCGCCTACGAGCAGTACTTC. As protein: CASSYSGLARAYEQYF.

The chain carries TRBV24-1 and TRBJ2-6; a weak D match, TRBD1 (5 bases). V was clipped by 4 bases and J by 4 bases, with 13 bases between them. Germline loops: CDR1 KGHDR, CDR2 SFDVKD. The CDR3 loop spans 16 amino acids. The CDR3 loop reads CATSEGRATGANVLTF. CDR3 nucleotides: TGTGCCACCAGTGAGGGCAGGGCGACCGGGGCCAACGTCCTGACTTTC.

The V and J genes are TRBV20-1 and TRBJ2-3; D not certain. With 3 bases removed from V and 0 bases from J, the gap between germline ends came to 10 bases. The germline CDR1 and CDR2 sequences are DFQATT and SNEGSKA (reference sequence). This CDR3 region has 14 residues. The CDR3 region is CSASWPISTDTQYF. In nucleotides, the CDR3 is TGCAGTGCTAGTTGGCCTATAAGCACAGATACGCAGTATTTT.

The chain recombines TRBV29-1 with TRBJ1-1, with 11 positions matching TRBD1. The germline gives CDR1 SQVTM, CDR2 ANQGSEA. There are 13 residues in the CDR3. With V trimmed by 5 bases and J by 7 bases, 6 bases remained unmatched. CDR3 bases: TGCAGCGTTAGGGACAGGGGGGCGAGTGAAGCTTTCTTT. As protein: CSVRDRGASEAFF.

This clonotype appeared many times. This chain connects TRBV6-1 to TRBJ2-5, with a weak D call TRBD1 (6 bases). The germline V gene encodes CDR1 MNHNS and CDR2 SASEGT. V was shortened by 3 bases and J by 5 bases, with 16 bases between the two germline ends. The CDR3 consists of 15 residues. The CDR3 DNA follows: TGTGCCAGCAGTGACCCATCCGGGACACGGGAGACCCAGTACTTC. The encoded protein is CASSDPSGTRETQYF.

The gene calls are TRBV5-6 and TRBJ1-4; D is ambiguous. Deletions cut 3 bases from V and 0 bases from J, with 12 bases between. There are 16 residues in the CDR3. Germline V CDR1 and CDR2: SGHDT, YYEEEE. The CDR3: CASSSTDIATNEKLFF. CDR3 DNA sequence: TGTGCCAGCAGCTCGACTGACATTGCAACTAATGAAAAACTGTTTTTT.

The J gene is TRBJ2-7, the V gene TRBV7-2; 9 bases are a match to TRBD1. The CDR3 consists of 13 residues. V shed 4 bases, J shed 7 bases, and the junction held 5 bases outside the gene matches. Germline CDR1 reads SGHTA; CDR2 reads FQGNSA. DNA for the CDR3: TGTGCCAGCAGCTGGACAGGGGAGCGGGAGCAGTACTTC. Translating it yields CASSWTGEREQYF.

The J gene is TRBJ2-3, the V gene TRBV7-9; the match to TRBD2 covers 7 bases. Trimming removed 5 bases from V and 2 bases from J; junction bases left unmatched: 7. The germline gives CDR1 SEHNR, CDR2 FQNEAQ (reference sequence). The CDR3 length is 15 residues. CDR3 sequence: CASSRRTRFTDTQYF. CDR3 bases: TGTGCCAGCAGCCGACGGACTAGATTCACAGATACGCAGTATTTT. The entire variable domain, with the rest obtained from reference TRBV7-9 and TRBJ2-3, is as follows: DTGVSQNPRHKITKRGQNVTFRCDPISEHNRLYWYRQTLGQGPEFLTYFQNEAQLEKSRLLSDRFSAERPKGSFSTLEIQRTEQGDSAMYLCASSRRTRFTDTQYFGPGTRLTVL.

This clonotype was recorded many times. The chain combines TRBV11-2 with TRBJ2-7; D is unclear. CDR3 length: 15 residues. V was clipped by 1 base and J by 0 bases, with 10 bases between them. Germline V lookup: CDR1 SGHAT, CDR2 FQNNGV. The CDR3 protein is CASSLALGGSYEQYF. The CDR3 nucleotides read TGTGCCAGCAGCTTAGCCCTGGGCGGCTCCTACGAGCAGTACTTC.

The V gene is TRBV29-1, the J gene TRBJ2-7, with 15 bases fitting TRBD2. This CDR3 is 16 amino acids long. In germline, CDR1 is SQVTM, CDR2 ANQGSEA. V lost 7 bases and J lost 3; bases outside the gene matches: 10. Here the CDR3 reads CSATPGLAGGDYEQYF. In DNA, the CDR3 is TGCAGCGCGACTCCGGGACTAGCGGGAGGCGACTACGAGCAGTACTTC.

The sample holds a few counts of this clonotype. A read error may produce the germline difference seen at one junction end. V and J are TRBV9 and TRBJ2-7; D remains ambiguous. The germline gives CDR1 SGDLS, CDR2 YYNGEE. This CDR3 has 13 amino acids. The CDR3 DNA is TGCGCCAGCAGTGAGCCTTTGCCCTACGAGCAGTACTTC. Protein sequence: CASSEPLPYEQYF.

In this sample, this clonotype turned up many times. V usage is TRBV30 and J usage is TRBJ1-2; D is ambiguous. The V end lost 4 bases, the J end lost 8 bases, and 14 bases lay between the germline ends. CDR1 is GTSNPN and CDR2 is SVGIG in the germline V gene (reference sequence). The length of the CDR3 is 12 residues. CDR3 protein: CAWTLAGGGYTF. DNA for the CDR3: TGTGCCTGGACCTTGGCCGGAGGGGGCTACACCTTC.

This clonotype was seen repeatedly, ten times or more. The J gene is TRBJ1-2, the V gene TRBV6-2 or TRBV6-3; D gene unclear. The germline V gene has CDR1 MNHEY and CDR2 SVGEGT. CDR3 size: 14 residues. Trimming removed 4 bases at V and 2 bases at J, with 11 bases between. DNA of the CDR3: TGTGCCAGCAGTTTCGGACGGGCGAACTATGGCTACACCTTC. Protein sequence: CASSFGRANYGYTF.

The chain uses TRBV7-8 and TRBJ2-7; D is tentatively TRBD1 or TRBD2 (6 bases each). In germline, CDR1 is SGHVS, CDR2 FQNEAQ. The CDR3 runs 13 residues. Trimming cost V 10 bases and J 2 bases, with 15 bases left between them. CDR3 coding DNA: TGTGCCACCGGGGGCGGGAACGCCTACGAGCAGTACTTC. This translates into CATGGGNAYEQYF.

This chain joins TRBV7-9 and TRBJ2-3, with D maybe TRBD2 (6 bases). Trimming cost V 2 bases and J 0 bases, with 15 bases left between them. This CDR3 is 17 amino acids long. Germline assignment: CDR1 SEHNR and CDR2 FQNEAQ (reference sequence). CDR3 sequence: CASSLMTAGKSTDTQYF. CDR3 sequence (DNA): TGTGCCAGCAGCTTAATGACGGCGGGAAAAAGCACAGATACGCAGTATTTT.

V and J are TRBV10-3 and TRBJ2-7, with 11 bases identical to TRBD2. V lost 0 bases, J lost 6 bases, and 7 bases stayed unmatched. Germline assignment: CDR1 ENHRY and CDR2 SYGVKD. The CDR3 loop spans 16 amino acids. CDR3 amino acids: CAISESATSGVGEQYF. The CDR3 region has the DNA TGTGCCATCAGTGAGTCTGCGACTAGCGGGGTCGGCGAGCAGTACTTC.

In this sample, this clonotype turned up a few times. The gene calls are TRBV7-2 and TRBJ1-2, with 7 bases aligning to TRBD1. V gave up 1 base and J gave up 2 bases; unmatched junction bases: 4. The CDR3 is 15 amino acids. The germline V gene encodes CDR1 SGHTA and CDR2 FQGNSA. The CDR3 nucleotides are TGTGCCAGCAGCTTAGGGCTGACAGGGAACTATGGCTACACCTTC. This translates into CASSLGLTGNYGYTF.